This is a list of T cell receptor beta chains from one sample in a study of blood T cell repertoires in COVID-19. Measured with immunoSEQ multiplex PCR; TCRdb has only the in-frame clones, and not every one. Of approximately 300,000 clones in the sample, 80% to 95% were seen once. Material: PBMCs or T cells enriched from blood (not recorded which). These receptors came from a woman aged 30 to 39 who had recovered from COVID-19. Both conserved end residues are part of each CDR3. The D gene is left open where the match is weak. Size is omitted from some rows. Given values are once, few, many or a class for expanded clones.

J gene,D gene,V gene,clone size,CDR3 protein,CDR3 DNA
TRBJ2-5,.,TRBV5-1,.,CASSLEYGTQYF,TGCGCCAGCAGCTTGGAGTACGGGACCCAGTACTTC
TRBJ2-2,.,TRBV6-5,.,CASTRRAGITGELFF,TGTGCCAGCACCAGAAGGGCAGGGATCACCGGGGAGCTGTTTTTT
TRBJ1-1,TRBD1,TRBV7-9,.,CASSTGGASSTEAFF,TGTGCCAGCAGTACAGGGGGCGCCTCGTCCACTGAAGCTTTCTTT
TRBJ1-4,.,TRBV3-1/TRBV3-2,.,CASRHQGTNEKLFF,TGTGCCAGCAGACACCAGGGGACTAATGAAAAACTGTTTTTT
TRBJ2-1,TRBD2,TRBV18,.,CASSPLAGASMARDNEQFF,TGTGCCAGCTCACCTCTAGCGGGGGCCTCCATGGCTCGGGACAATGAGCAGTTCTTC
TRBJ2-3,.,TRBV3-1/TRBV3-2,.,CASSQPGSMSTDTQYF,TGTGCCAGCAGCCAACCCGGGTCCATGAGCACAGATACGCAGTATTTT
TRBJ2-5,TRBD2,TRBV10-2,.,CASRALAGGSETQYF,TGCGCCAGCAGAGCCCTAGCGGGGGGCTCGGAGACCCAGTACTTC
TRBJ1-1,.,TRBV9,.,CASSVQMNTEAFF,TGTGCCAGCAGCGTACAGATGAACACTGAAGCTTTCTTT
TRBJ2-5,.,TRBV7-2,once,CASSLEGGETQYF,TGTGCCAGCAGCTTAGAGGGGGGGGAGACCCAGTACTTC
TRBJ1-6,TRBD1,TRBV19,.,CASSESQMGQGGSPLHF,TGTGCCAGTAGCGAGTCACAAATGGGACAGGGTGGTTCACCCCTCCACTTT
TRBJ2-1,TRBD2,TRBV28,.,CASSSPGGGGPQESYNEQFF,TGTGCCAGCAGTTCCCCAGGCGGGGGAGGGCCACAGGAATCCTACAATGAGCAGTTCTTC
TRBJ1-1,.,TRBV28,.,CASALGGVTEAFF,TGTGCCAGCGCTTTGGGGGGGGTCACTGAAGCTTTCTTT
TRBJ1-2,TRBD1,TRBV2,.,CASSDRTGGYGYTF,TGTGCCAGCAGTGACCGGACAGGTGGATATGGCTACACCTTC
TRBJ1-6,.,TRBV25-1,.,CASSRLSNSPLHF,TGTGCCAGCAGTAGACTTTCTAATTCACCCCTCCACTTT
TRBJ2-1,.,TRBV28,.,CASSLGGANNEQFF,TGTGCCAGCAGTTTAGGCGGAGCCAACAATGAGCAGTTCTTC
TRBJ2-5,.,TRBV28,.,CASSLQAPTSHTQETQYF,TGTGCCAGCAGTTTACAGGCCCCGACAAGTCATACGCAAGAGACCCAGTACTTC
TRBJ2-7,.,TRBV2,.,CASRSGASYEQYF,TGTGCCAGCCGCAGCGGTGCCTCCTACGAGCAGTACTTC
TRBJ1-3,.,TRBV28,.,CASSPPGEGTGNTIYF,TGTGCCAGCAGTCCCCCAGGGGAAGGGACTGGAAACACCATATATTTT
TRBJ2-3,.,TRBV19,.,CASSMSGGKILGTDTQYF,TGTGCCAGTAGTATGAGTGGGGGCAAAATCCTAGGGACAGATACGCAGTATTTT
TRBJ2-3,.,TRBV4-3,.,CASSQVWRSTDTQYF,TGCGCCAGCAGCCAAGTATGGCGGAGCACAGATACGCAGTATTTT
TRBJ1-2,TRBD1,TRBV4-3,.,CASSQMGPGQGYGYTF,TGCGCCAGCAGCCAAATGGGACCGGGACAGGGTTATGGCTACACCTTC
TRBJ2-1,TRBD2,TRBV28,.,CASSAIAGEYYNEQFF,TGTGCCAGCAGTGCGATAGCGGGGGAATACTACAATGAGCAGTTCTTC